This TCR beta chain was captured by sequencing in a study of T cell responses to AZD1222 COVID-19 vaccine. Assay: immunoSEQ multiplex PCR; the TCRdb copy retains only in-frame clones and omits some. The data show 120,000 or so clones, around 82% seen once. Remarks on this clone: The antigen is not known.

Study findings and constraints: Breadth and depth of Spike-specific TCRs rose after two AZD1222 doses. Females outnumbered males among donors, who were mostly white British; clonal diversity was possibly underestimated. Distributed over spike, vaccine-associated CD4 TCRs predominated at 160-218 and 743-854.

The starting material was peripheral blood, obtained on day 0 of AZD1222 vaccination. This clonotype was obtained from an adult in good health.

The CDR3 coding sequence is TGTGCCAGCAGCAAAATCGGGTCAGGGGGCTCTACTCGAGAGACCCAGTACTTC. Amino acids: CASSKIGSGGSTRETQYF. The chain links TRBV21-1 to TRBJ2-5; the table assigns TRBD1, which was not confirmed against the DNA. TRBV21-1 is a listed pseudogene. CDR3 length: 18 amino acids.